Listed below are T cell receptor beta chains from one sample, sequenced in a study of cytomegalovirus exposure and HLA in healthy donors. Profiled with immunoSEQ multiplex PCR; TCRdb holds only in-frame clones, not every one. The repertoire includes about 160,000 clones, 82% of them detected once, and approximately 1.6% sits in the top ten. Sequenced: PBMCs. These receptors were obtained from a girl aged 10 to 17 in good health and CMV-seropositive. Both conserved end residues are part of each CDR3. The D gene is left open where the match is weak. The size field is filled for only some rows; it gives once, few, many or a size class.

d_call j_call v_call clone_size cdr3_aa cdr3_nt
NA TRBJ1-1 TRBV29-1 NA CSAHGGAEAFF TGCAGCGCCCACGGGGGAGCTGAAGCTTTCTTT
TRBD2 TRBJ2-1 TRBV4-1 NA CASSQAASGRSYNEQFF TGCGCCAGCAGCCAGGCGGCTAGCGGGAGATCCTACAATGAGCAGTTCTTC
TRBD1 TRBJ1-4 TRBV2 NA CASSDLDRVEDEKLFF TGTGCCAGCAGTGACCTGGACAGGGTGGAAGATGAAAAACTGTTTTTT
TRBD1 TRBJ2-6 TRBV10-3 few CAIRTGTGFSSGANVLTF TGTGCCATCAGGACCGGGACAGGGTTTTCCTCTGGGGCCAACGTCCTGACTTTC
NA TRBJ1-2 TRBV12-5 NA CASGLASSYGLYGYTF TGTGCTAGTGGTTTGGCCTCGAGTTACGGTTTGTATGGCTACACCTTC
TRBD1 TRBJ2-7 TRBV5-1 NA CASSSGTGDHEQYF TGCGCCAGCAGCTCCGGGACAGGGGACCACGAGCAGTACTTC
NA TRBJ1-2 TRBV30 once CAWSVTPAGNGYYGYTF TGTGCCTGGAGTGTAACCCCGGCAGGGAACGGGTACTATGGCTACACCTTC
NA TRBJ2-7 TRBV29-1 NA CSVEDPRQSYEQYF TGCAGCGTTGAAGATCCGCGACAGTCCTACGAGCAGTACTTC
NA TRBJ1-3 TRBV5-5 NA CASSWDTWLGNTIYF TGTGCCAGCAGCTGGGACACCTGGCTTGGAAACACCATATATTTT
NA TRBJ2-5 TRBV19 NA CASAASYQETQYF TGTGCCAGTGCCGCGAGTTACCAAGAGACCCAGTACTTC